These 32 T cell receptor beta chains originate from one sample sequenced in a study of monozygotic twins with inflammatory bowel disease. For each CDR3 protein, TCRdb gives one entry from its re-call of the 5' RACE reads, without DNA. The sample yields 80,000 or so distinct CDR3 sequences, of which the top ten take up roughly 7%. Material for sequencing was blood. The source is a human donor with ulcerative colitis or Crohn's disease, or a healthy co-twin of an affected twin (not recorded which).

The chain joins TRBV5-1 to TRBJ1-4. This CDR3 region has 15 residues. CDR1 is SGHRS and CDR2 is YFSETQ in the germline V gene. The chain's CDR3 is CASSLGVTTNEKLFF.

V gene TRBV6-2 or TRBV6-3 combines with J gene TRBJ2-7. The germline gives CDR1 MNHEY, CDR2 SVGEGT. This CDR3 contains 12 residues. This CDR3 is CASSRRAHEQYF.

The gene calls are TRBV7-8 and TRBJ1-5. The length of the CDR3 is 12 residues. Per the germline V gene, CDR1 is SGHVS and CDR2 is FQNEAQ. The CDR3 spells CASSSPNQPQHF.

The gene calls are TRBV2 and TRBJ2-4; the TRBD2 assignment by TCRdb is unverifiable without DNA. The CDR3 covers 13 residues. Germline lookup yields CDR1 SNHLY and CDR2 FYNNEI. The CDR3 loop is CASRSWTGHIQYF. The complete variable domain, with remaining parts taken from reference TRBV2 and TRBJ2-4, reads EPEVTQTPSHQVTQMGQEVILRCVPISNHLYFYWYRQILGQKVEFLVSFYNNEISEKSEIFDDQFSVERPDGSNFTLKIRSTKLEDSAMYFCASRSWTGHIQYFGAGTRLSVL.

The chain couples TRBV5-1 to TRBJ1-6. This CDR3 has 14 residues. Germline CDR1 reads SGHRS; CDR2 reads YFSETQ. The CDR3 here is CASSLDLQDSPLHF.

J is TRBJ2-6 and V is TRBV6-5. The V gene's germline CDR1 is MNHEY and CDR2 SVGAGI. The CDR3 is 15 amino acids. The CDR3 loop reads CASSFGISGANVLTF.

The J gene is TRBJ2-5, the V gene TRBV11-2; with no DNA, the TCRdb D assignment of TRBD1 cannot be verified. Per germline, CDR1 SGHAT and CDR2 FQNNGV. The CDR3 consists of 15 residues. The CDR3 sequence: CASSFLTGFRGTQYF. Together with reference TRBV11-2 and TRBJ2-5, the CDR3 gives the full variable domain: EAGVAQSPRYKIIEKRQSVAFWCNPISGHATLYWYQQILGQGPKLLIQFQNNGVVDDSQLPKDRFSAERLKGVDSTLKIQPAKLEDSAVYLCASSFLTGFRGTQYFGPGTRLLVL.

This chain joins TRBV2 and TRBJ2-2; TCRdb calls TRBD1, which cannot be checked without DNA. CDR3 length equals 16 residues. CDR1 and CDR2 from the germline V gene are SNHLY and FYNNEI. The CDR3 is CASSESEVGLTGELFF. Full variable domain (missing parts from reference TRBV2 and TRBJ2-2): EPEVTQTPSHQVTQMGQEVILRCVPISNHLYFYWYRQILGQKVEFLVSFYNNEISEKSEIFDDQFSVERPDGSNFTLKIRSTKLEDSAMYFCASSESEVGLTGELFFGEGSRLTVL.

J is TRBJ1-4 and V is TRBV14. CDR1 and CDR2 from the germline V gene are SGHDN and FVKESK. This CDR3 is 15 amino acids long. The CDR3 here is CASSQGPYTIEKLFF.

This chain connects TRBV12-3 or TRBV12-4 to TRBJ1-5. The CDR3 spans 12 residues. The CDR3 region is CASSGSDQPQHF.

This chain joins TRBV10-3 and TRBJ2-7; with no DNA, the TCRdb D assignment of TRBD1 cannot be verified. The germline CDR1 and CDR2 sequences are ENHRY and SYGVKD. This CDR3 region has 13 residues. CDR3 sequence: CAISSGTNYEQYF.

V is TRBV20-1 and J is TRBJ1-4; with no DNA, the TCRdb D assignment of TRBD1 cannot be verified. CDR3 length equals 17 residues. Germline CDR1 reads DFQATT; CDR2 reads SNEGSKA (reference sequence). CDR3 protein: CSARRGTDVTTNEKLFF.

V usage is TRBV6-6 and J usage is TRBJ1-5; TCRdb's assignment of TRBD1 cannot be checked, as there is no DNA. The CDR3 has 13 residues. CDR1 is MNHNY, CDR2 SVGAGI, per germline (reference sequence). This CDR3 is CASTPKGDQPQHF.

The genes are TRBV27 and TRBJ2-5; the D call of TRBD1 rests on TCRdb alone, since no DNA is present to check it. The CDR3 loop spans 14 amino acids. From germline, CDR1 is MNHEY and CDR2 SMNVEV (reference sequence). The CDR3 here is CASNKQGARETQYF.

J is TRBJ2-5 and V is TRBV5-1; TCRdb picks TRBD2, but there is no DNA to check that call. Germline V CDR1 and CDR2: SGHRS, YFSETQ. The CDR3 totals 17 residues. The chain's CDR3 is CASSSHVTSRVGETQYF.

V and J are TRBV20-1 and TRBJ2-3; no DNA is available, so the TRBD1 call from TCRdb remains unchecked. The CDR3 length is 16 residues. Germline values: CDR1 DFQATT, CDR2 SNEGSKA (reference sequence). CDR3 amino acids: CSAPAASGGATDTQYF.

The chain is built from TRBV7-2 and TRBJ2-7; TCRdb proposes TRBD2, but this gene call is untestable without DNA. This CDR3 is 16 amino acids long. CDR1 is SGHTA, CDR2 FQGNSA, per germline. Here the CDR3 reads CASSLGPTALDGEQYF. The complete variable domain, with remaining parts taken from reference TRBV7-2 and TRBJ2-7, reads GAGVSQSPSNKVTEKGKDVELRCDPISGHTALYWYRQSLGQGLEFLIYFQGNSAPDKSGLPSDRFSAERTGGSVSTLTIQRTQQEDSAVYLCASSLGPTALDGEQYFGPGTRLTVT.

The chain has TRBV12-3 or TRBV12-4 and TRBJ1-5; as DNA is missing, the TRBD1 call by TCRdb cannot be tested. CDR3 size: 13 residues. The CDR3 spells CASSFDRRQPQHF.

This chain links TRBV7-2 with TRBJ1-2; TCRdb's D call, TRBD1, is unchecked because there is no DNA. Germline loops: CDR1 SGHTA, CDR2 FQGNSA. There are 12 residues in the CDR3. The CDR3 protein is CASLQGFDGYTF.

This CDR3 reads CASSSLTGTGELFF. This chain uses TRBV5-1 with TRBJ2-2; with no DNA, the TCRdb D assignment of TRBD1 cannot be verified. The length of the CDR3 is 14 residues. Germline V gene sequence: CDR1 SGHRS, CDR2 YFSETQ.

The chain is built from TRBV11-2 and TRBJ2-1; the D gene TCRdb calls, TRBD1, cannot be checked with no DNA. Per germline, CDR1 SGHAT and CDR2 FQNNGV. The CDR3 runs 18 residues. CDR3: CASSLLLDRAVLGNEQFF.

V gene TRBV24-1 combines with J gene TRBJ2-1; the D call of TRBD1 rests on TCRdb alone, since no DNA is present to check it. Germline lookup yields CDR1 KGHDR and CDR2 SFDVKD. This CDR3 has 16 residues. Here the CDR3 reads CATSDRTGGAYNEQFF.

The chain uses TRBV20-1 and TRBJ2-5; TCRdb indicates TRBD2, and absent DNA this call remains unverified. CDR1 is DFQATT and CDR2 is SNEGSKA in the germline V gene (reference sequence). This CDR3 has 13 residues. The CDR3 sequence is CSAPGPGQETQYF.

The chain carries TRBV20-1 and TRBJ2-5; TCRdb reports TRBD1, a call that lacks DNA to check it against. The CDR3 has 17 amino acids. CDR1 is DFQATT and CDR2 is SNEGSKA in the germline V gene (reference sequence). CDR3 sequence: CSARGILGGRLQETQYF.

This chain links TRBV6-2 or TRBV6-3 with TRBJ1-4. The CDR3 spans 17 residues. The V gene's germline CDR1 is MNHEY and CDR2 SVGEGT. The CDR3 region is CASTFTEMSPTNEKLFF.

The chain recombines TRBV18 with TRBJ1-1; TCRdb's D call of TRBD1 is untestable without DNA. CDR1 is KGHSH and CDR2 is LQKENI in the germline V gene. This CDR3 contains 16 residues. CDR3 region: CASSPFGTHVNTEAFF. Full variable domain (remainder filled in from reference TRBV18 and TRBJ1-1): NAGVMQNPRHLVRRRGQEARLRCSPMKGHSHVYWYRQLPEEGLKFMVYLQKENIIDESGMPKERFSAEFPKEGPSILRIQQVVRGDSAAYFCASSPFGTHVNTEAFFGQGTRLTVV.

The rearrangement uses TRBV6-1 and TRBJ2-2; the TCRdb D gene call, TRBD1, has no DNA to confirm it. Looked up from germline, CDR1 is MNHNS and CDR2 is SASEGT. The CDR3 sequence is 13 residues long. Here the CDR3 reads CASREGAPGELFF.

The chain joins TRBV15 to TRBJ2-3; the TRBD1 assignment by TCRdb is unverifiable without DNA. Germline-derived CDR1 and CDR2 are LNHNV and YYDKDF (reference sequence). There are 16 residues in the CDR3. The CDR3 sequence is CATSKMPGQSTDTQYF.

This chain connects TRBV11-2 to TRBJ2-3; TCRdb's assignment of TRBD2 cannot be checked, as there is no DNA. CDR1 and CDR2 (germline): SGHAT, FQNNGV. The CDR3 length is 15 residues. Here the CDR3 reads CASSLTLASPDTQYF. The full variable domain, rest sourced from reference TRBV11-2 and TRBJ2-3, is EAGVAQSPRYKIIEKRQSVAFWCNPISGHATLYWYQQILGQGPKLLIQFQNNGVVDDSQLPKDRFSAERLKGVDSTLKIQPAKLEDSAVYLCASSLTLASPDTQYFGPGTRLTVL.

The chain links TRBV12-3 or TRBV12-4 to TRBJ1-5; TCRdb names TRBD1, which stays unverified in the absence of DNA. This CDR3 has 14 amino acids. This CDR3 reads CASRPQGWDQPQHF.

The chain employs TRBV29-1 and TRBJ2-7; TCRdb designates TRBD1, a call that cannot be tested without DNA. This CDR3 is 16 amino acids long. The germline V gene has CDR1 SQVTM and CDR2 ANQGSEA. The chain's CDR3 is CSVEEIGGTGPYEQYF.

The chain joins TRBV7-8 to TRBJ1-2; TCRdb returns TRBD1, unconfirmable since there is no DNA. The germline V gene has CDR1 SGHVS and CDR2 FQNEAQ. CDR3 length: 13 residues. This CDR3 reads CASSLHRGSGYTF.